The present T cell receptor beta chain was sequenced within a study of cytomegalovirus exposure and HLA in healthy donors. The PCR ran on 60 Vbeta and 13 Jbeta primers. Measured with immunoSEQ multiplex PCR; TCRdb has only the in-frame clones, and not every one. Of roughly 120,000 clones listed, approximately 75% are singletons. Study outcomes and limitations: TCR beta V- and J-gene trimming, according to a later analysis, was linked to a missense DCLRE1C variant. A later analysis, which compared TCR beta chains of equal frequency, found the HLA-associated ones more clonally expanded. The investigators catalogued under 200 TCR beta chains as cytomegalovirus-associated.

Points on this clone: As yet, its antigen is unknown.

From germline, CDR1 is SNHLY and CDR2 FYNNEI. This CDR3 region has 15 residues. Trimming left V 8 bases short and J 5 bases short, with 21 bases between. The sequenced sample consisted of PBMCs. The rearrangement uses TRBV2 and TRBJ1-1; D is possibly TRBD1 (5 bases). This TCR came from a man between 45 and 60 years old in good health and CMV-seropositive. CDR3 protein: CASSVMEGSGTEAFF. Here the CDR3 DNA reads TGTGCCAGCTCAGTGATGGAGGGGTCGGGGACTGAAGCTTTCTTT.